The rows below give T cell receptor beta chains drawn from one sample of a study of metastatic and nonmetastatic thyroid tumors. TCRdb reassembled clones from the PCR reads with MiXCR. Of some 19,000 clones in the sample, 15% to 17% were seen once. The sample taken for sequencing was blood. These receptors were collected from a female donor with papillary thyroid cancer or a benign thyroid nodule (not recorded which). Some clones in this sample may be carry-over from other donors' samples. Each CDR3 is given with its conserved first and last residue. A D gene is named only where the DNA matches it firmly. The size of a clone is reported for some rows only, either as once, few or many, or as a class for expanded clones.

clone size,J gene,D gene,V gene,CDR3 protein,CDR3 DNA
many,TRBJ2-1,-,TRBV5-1,CASRVDWGSYNEQFF,TGCGCCAGCAGGGTTGACTGGGGCTCCTACAATGAGCAGTTCTTC
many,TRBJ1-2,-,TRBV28,CASRALPGKAGAYGYTF,TGTGCCAGCAGAGCTCTTCCGGGAAAGGCTGGGGCTTATGGCTACACCTTC
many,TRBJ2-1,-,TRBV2,CASSEASADNEQFF,TGTGCCAGCAGTGAGGCTAGCGCCGACAATGAGCAGTTCTTC
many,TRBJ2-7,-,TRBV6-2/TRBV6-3,CASSYSPKTGSLAYEQYF,TGTGCCAGCAGTTACTCTCCTAAGACAGGATCTCTGGCCTACGAGCAGTACTTC
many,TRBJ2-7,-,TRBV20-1,CSAKTPGPEQYF,TGCAGTGCGAAGACCCCGGGGCCCGAGCAGTACTTC
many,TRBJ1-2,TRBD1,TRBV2,CASRTGTGEGYGYTF,TGTGCCAGCAGAACAGGGACAGGGGAAGGCTATGGCTACACCTTC
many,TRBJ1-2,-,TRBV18,CASSLGPLFSVYTF,TGTGCCAGCTCACTCGGTCCTCTTTTTAGTGTCTACACCTTC
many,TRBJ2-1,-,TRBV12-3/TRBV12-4,CASGDAPGLYNEQFF,TGTGCCAGCGGAGACGCCCCGGGACTTTACAATGAGCAGTTCTTC
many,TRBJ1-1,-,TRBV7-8,CASSLRQLNTEAFF,TGTGCCAGCAGCTTACGCCAGTTAAACACCGAAGCTTTCTTT
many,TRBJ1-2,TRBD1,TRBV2,CASSALGQNNYGYTF,TGTGCCAGCAGTGCCCTGGGACAGAATAACTATGGCTACACCTTC
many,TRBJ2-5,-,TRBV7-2,CASSLGVGETQYF,TGTGCCAGCAGCTTGGGGGTGGGGGAGACCCAGTACTTC
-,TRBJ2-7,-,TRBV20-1,CSVKLEARDLYSYEQYF,TGCAGTGTTAAGCTCGAAGCTCGGGACCTGTACTCCTACGAGCAGTACTTC
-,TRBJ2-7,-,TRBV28,CASSPEGPSGWQDTYEQYF,TGTGCCAGCAGTCCCGAAGGTCCAAGCGGATGGCAGGATACCTACGAGCAGTACTTC
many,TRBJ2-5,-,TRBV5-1,CASNAGQGPQETQYF,TGCGCCAGCAATGCCGGTCAGGGGCCACAAGAGACCCAGTACTTC
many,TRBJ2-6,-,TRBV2,CASTPPQGFSPGANVLTF,TGTGCCAGCACCCCCCCACAGGGTTTCTCCCCTGGGGCCAACGTCCTGACTTTC
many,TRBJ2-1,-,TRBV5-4,CASSLAKGASTYNEQFF,TGTGCCAGCAGCTTGGCCAAAGGGGCTAGTACCTACAATGAGCAGTTCTTC
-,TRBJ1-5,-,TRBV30,CASQAGGQPQHF,TGTGCCTCTCAGGCGGGAGGTCAGCCCCAGCATTTT
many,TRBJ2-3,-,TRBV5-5,CASSFDRYADTQYF,TGTGCCAGCAGCTTCGACAGGTATGCAGATACGCAGTATTTT
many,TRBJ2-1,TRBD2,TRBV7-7,CASSPTSVSSYNEQFF,TGTGCTAGCAGCCCGACTAGCGTGAGTTCCTACAATGAGCAGTTCTTC
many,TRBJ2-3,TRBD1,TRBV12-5,CASGQGTASTDTQYF,TGTGCTAGTGGTCAAGGGACAGCTAGCACAGATACGCAGTATTTT
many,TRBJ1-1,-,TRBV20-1,CSARYLSSEAFF,TGCAGTGCTAGATATCTCTCTTCTGAAGCTTTCTTT
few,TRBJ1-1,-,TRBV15,CATSRDRDMNTEAFF,TGTGCCACCAGCAGAGACAGGGACATGAACACTGAAGCTTTCTTT
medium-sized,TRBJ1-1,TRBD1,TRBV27,CASKWGQGNTEAFF,TGTGCCAGCAAGTGGGGACAGGGGAACACTGAAGCTTTCTTT
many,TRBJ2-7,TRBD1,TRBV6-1,CASNRQGAYEQYF,TGTGCCAGCAATCGACAGGGGGCCTACGAGCAGTACTTC
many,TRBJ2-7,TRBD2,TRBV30,CAVLAGASSYEQYF,TGTGCCGTCCTAGCGGGTGCCTCGTCGTACGAGCAGTACTTC
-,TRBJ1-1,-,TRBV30,CAWKNMNTEAFF,TGTGCCTGGAAGAATATGAACACTGAAGCTTTCTTT
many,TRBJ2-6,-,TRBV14,CASSQKLGSSGANVLTF,TGTGCCAGCAGCCAAAAACTCGGGTCCTCTGGGGCCAACGTCCTGACTTTC
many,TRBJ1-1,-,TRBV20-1,CSAKLGGNTEAFF,TGCAGTGCTAAGCTGGGGGGCAACACTGAAGCTTTCTTT
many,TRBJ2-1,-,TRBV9,CASSVVPGSSSYNEQFF,TGTGCCAGCAGCGTAGTCCCGGGCTCGAGCTCCTACAATGAGCAGTTCTTC